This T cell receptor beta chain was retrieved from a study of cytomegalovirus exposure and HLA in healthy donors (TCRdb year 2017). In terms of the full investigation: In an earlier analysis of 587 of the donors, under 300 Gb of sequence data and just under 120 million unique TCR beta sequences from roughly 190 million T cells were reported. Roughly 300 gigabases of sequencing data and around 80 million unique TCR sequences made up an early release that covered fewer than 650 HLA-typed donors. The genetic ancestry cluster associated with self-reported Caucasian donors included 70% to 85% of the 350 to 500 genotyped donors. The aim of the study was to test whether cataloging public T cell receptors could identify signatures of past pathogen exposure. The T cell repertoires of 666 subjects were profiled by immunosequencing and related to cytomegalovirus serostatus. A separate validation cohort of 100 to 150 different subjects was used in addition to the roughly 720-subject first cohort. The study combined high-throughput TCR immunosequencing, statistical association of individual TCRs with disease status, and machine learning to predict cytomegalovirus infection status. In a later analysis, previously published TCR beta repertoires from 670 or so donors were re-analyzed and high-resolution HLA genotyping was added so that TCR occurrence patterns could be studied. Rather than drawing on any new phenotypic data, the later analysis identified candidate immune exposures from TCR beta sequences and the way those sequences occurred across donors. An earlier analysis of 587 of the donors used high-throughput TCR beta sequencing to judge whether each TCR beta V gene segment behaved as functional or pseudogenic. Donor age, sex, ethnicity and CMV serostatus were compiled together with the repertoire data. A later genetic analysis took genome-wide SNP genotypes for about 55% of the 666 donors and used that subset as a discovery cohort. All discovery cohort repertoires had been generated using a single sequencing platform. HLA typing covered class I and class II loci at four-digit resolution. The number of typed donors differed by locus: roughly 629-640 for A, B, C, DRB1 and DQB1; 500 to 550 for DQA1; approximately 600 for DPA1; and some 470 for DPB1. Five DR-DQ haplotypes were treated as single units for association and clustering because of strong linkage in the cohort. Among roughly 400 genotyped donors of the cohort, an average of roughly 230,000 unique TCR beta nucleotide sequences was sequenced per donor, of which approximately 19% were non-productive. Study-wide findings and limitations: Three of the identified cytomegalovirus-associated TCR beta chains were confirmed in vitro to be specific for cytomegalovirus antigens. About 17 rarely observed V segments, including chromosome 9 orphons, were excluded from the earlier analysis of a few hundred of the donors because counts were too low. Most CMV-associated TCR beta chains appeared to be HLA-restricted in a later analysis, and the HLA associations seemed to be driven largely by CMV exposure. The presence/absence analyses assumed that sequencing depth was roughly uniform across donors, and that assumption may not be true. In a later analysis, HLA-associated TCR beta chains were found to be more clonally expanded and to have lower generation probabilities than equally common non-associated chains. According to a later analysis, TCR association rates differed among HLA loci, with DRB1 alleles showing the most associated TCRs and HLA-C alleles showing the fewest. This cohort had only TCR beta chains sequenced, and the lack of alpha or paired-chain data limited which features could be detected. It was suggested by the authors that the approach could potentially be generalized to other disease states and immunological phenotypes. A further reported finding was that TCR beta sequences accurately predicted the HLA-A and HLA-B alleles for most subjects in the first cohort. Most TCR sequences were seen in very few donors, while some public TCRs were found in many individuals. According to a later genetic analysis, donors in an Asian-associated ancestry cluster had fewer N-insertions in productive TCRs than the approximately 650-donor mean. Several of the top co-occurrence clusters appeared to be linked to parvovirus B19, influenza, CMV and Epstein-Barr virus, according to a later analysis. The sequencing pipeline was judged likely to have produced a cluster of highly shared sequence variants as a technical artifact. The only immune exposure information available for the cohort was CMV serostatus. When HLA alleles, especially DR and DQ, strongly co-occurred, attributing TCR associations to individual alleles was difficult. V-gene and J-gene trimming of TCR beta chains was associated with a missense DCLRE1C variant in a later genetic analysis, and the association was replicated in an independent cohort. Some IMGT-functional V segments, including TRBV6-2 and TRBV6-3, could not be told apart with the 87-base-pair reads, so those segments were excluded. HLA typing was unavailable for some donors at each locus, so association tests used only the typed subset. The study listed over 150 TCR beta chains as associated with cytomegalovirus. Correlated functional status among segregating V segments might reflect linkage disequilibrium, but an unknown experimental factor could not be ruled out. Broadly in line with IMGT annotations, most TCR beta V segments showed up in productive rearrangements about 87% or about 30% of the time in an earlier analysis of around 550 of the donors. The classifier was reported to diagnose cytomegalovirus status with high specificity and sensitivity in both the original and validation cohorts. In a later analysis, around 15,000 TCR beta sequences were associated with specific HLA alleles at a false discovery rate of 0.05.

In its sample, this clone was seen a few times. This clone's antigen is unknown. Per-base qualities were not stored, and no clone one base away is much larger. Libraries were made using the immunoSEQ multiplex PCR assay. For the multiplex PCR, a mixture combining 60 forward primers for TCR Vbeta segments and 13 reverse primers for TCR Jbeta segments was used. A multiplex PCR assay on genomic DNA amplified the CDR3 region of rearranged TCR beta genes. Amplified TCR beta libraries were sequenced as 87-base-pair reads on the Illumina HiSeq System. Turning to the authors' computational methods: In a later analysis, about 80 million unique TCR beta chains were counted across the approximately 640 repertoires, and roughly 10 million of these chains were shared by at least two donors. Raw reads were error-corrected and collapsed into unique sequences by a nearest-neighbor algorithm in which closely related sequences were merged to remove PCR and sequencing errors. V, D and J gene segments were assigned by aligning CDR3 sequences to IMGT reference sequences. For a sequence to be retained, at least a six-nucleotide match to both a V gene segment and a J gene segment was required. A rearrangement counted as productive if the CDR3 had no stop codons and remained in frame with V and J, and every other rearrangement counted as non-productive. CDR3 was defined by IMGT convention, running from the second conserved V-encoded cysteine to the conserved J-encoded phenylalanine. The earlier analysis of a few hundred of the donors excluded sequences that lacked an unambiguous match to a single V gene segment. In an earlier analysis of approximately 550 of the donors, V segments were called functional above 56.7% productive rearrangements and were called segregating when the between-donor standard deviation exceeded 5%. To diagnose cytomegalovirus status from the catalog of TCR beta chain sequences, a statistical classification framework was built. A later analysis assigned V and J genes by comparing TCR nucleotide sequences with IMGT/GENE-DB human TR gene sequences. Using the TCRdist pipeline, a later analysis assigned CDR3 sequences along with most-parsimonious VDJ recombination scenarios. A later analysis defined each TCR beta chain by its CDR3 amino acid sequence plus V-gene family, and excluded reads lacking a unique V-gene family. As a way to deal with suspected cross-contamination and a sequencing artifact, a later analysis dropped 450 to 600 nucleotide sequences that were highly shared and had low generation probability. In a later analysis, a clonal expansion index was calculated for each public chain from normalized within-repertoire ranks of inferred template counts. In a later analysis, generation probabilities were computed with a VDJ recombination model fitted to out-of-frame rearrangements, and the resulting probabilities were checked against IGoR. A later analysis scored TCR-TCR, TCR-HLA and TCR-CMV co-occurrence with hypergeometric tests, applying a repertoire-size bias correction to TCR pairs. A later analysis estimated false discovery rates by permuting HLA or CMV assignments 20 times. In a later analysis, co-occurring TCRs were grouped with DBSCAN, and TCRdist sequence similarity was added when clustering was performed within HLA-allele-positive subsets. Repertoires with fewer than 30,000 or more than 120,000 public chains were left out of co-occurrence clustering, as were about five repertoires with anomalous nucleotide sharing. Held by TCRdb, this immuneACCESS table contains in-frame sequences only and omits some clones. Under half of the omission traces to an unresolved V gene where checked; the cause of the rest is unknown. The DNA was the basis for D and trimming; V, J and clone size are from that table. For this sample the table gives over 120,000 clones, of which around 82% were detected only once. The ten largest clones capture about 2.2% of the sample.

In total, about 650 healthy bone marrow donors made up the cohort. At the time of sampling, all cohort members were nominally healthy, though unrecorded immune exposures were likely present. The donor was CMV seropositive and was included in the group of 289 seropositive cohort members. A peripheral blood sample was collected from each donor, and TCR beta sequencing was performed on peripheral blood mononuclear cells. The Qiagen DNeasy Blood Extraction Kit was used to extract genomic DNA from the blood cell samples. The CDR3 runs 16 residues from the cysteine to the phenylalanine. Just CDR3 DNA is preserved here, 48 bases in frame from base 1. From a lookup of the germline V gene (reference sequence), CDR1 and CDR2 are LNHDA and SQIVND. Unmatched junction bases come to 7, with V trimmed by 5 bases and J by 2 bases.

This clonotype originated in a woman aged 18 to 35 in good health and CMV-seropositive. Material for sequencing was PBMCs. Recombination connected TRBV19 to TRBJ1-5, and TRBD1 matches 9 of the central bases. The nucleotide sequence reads TGTGCCAGTAGTCCTCGACAGGGGGTGGGCAATCAGCCCCAGCATTTT. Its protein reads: CASSPRQGVGNQPQHF.